This TCR beta chain was recorded in a study of immune reconstitution after stem cell transplant in scleroderma. Each CDR3 protein gets one entry after TCRdb re-called the RT-PCR reads with MiXCR. The repertoire holds 2,100 or so distinct CDR3 sequences, with 8% to 9.5% as singletons. The V and J ends lost 0 bases and 12 bases respectively, with 9 bases between them. The CDR3 is made up of 12 amino acids. Germline loops: CDR1 LGHNA, CDR2 YNFKEQ. Turning to this clonotype: Given a much more abundant clone one base away, this may be a read error.

The sample was gathered before or after autologous hematopoietic stem cell transplantation (not recorded which). The chain carries TRBV4-2 and TRBJ2-1; no reliable D call. The clonotype was recovered from a male donor with systemic sclerosis. The DNA for the CDR3 is TGTGCCAGCAGCCAAGATGAGTATGGGCAGTTCTTC. This gives the protein CASSQDEYGQFF.